The T cell receptor (beta chain) under discussion was sequenced for a study of cytomegalovirus exposure and HLA in healthy donors. There are 15 residues in the CDR3. CDR1 is MNHNS, CDR2 SASEGT, per germline. V lost 2 bases, J lost 2 bases, and 11 bases lay in between. The table came from immunoSEQ multiplex PCR; TCRdb's copy has only in-frame clones and leaves some out. The table includes about 180,000 clones, 85% detected once. The J gene is TRBJ2-3, the V gene TRBV6-1, with D possibly TRBD1 on 6 matching bases. This TCR was recovered from a man younger than 35 in good health and CMV-seropositive. Source material: PBMCs. The CDR3 DNA follows: TGTGCCAGCAGTGAAATGGACAGCTTCACAGATACGCAGTATTTT. Translated: CASSEMDSFTDTQYF.